Detailed here is one T cell receptor (beta chain). No antigen is known for it. Germline CDR1 reads LNHNV; CDR2 reads YYDKDF (reference sequence). This CDR3 has 12 residues. V was pared by 3 bases and J by 7 bases, with 10 bases between. These data are taken from a study of monozygotic twins with cystic fibrosis. Overall study results and limits: No link emerged between shared CDR3 counts and age, concordance or severity. In 13 of 16 pairs, V gene usage was closest to the co-twin's. Clonality was generally low (median roughly 0.01), higher in the most severe patients. Nucleotide-identical clonotype sharing was significantly higher within monozygotic CF twin pairs than between unrelated CF individuals.

Clones were sequenced by immunoSEQ multiplex PCR, and TCRdb holds only the in-frame ones, with some missing. The data hold roughly 15,000 clones, with roughly 93% observed a single time. The sequence was obtained from a girl between 2 and 10 years old with cystic fibrosis. The rearrangement uses TRBV15 and TRBJ2-7; the D gene is possibly TRBD1 (5 bases). The sequencing sample was made of blood. Here the CDR3 reads CATSSRGQEQYF. The CDR3 DNA is TGTGCCACCAGCAGTAGGGGCCAAGAGCAGTACTTC.